This T cell receptor beta chain appears in the sequencing data of a study of T-cell memory formation after mild COVID-19. Study information: Largely, TCR clusters stayed within a single donor.

This clonotype has only a few counts. Its antigen is unknown. 5'RACE with constant-segment primers yielded barcoded, UMI-tagged TCR alpha and TCR beta cDNA libraries. A single record per CDR3 protein comes from TCRdb applying MiXCR to the 5' RACE reads. The sample lists about 360,000 distinct CDR3 sequences, 14% occurring once. The study's findings and limits: Clonal second-wave expansions that peaked on day 37 had unconfirmed SARS-CoV-2 specificity. Whereas later expanders leaned CD4+, clones contracting day 15 to 85 showed a balanced CD4/CD8 makeup.

The source material was PBMCs or a T cell subset sorted from them (not recorded which). The sequence was collected from a man between 18 and 29 years old who had mild COVID-19 (a few samples of this study predate the infection). Cell type and time point are not known.

As DNA, the CDR3 is TGTGCCAGCAGTGATAGTAGACCTAGCTCCTACGAGCAGTACTTC. Translation gives CASSDSRPSSYEQYF. This chain uses TRBV2 with TRBJ2-7, with D hard to call. CDR3 length: 15 residues. Germline lookup yields CDR1 SNHLY and CDR2 FYNNEI. Trimming stripped 3 bases from V and 0 bases from J, with 12 bases between.